Shown below are 11 T cell receptor beta chains from a single sample sequenced in a study of blood T cell repertoires in COVID-19. Sequencing was performed with immunoSEQ multiplex PCR; in TCRdb, only in-frame clones are kept and a portion is missing. The repertoire consists of 80,000 to 130,000 clones, with roughly 89% occurring once and the leading ten covering around 5.7%. The sequencing input was peripheral blood. These receptors all stem from a man aged 65-85 years with acute or convalescent COVID-19.

V and J are TRBV19 and TRBJ1-4; possible D gene TRBD1, 5 bases. Between the trimmed V and J ends, which lost 3 bases and 7 bases, there was a span of 12 bases. Germline-derived CDR1 and CDR2 are LNHDA and SQIVND (reference sequence). There are 14 residues in the CDR3. CDR3 in amino acids: CASSIGQGPEKLFF. CDR3 DNA sequence: TGTGCCAGTAGTATTGGGCAGGGTCCTGAAAAACTGTTTTTT.

The V and J genes are TRBV20-1 and TRBJ2-5, with TRBD2 matching over 8 bases. This CDR3 spans 11 amino acids. Germline CDR1 DFQATT, CDR2 SNEGSKA (reference sequence). The CDR3 nucleotides read TGCGTTGCGGGGGGCCAAGAGACCCAGTACTTC. Translated, it gives CVAGGQETQYF.

The CDR3 region is CAISESGGLGTPLHF. DNA for the CDR3: TGTGCCATCAGTGAGTCAGGGGGCCTGGGGACACCCCTCCACTTT. The V gene is TRBV10-3, the J gene TRBJ1-6; TRBD1 matches at 7 bases. V gave up 0 bases and J gave up 11 bases; unmatched junction bases: 7. The CDR3 loop spans 15 amino acids. The germline V gene encodes CDR1 ENHRY and CDR2 SYGVKD.

This rearrangement joins TRBV6-5 to TRBJ2-7, with D unclear. This CDR3 spans 12 amino acids. Germline assignment: CDR1 MNHEY and CDR2 SVGAGI. Trimming removed 4 bases at V and 2 bases at J, with 6 bases between. CDR3 in DNA: TGTGCCAGCAGTTCCACAGCCTACGAGCAGTACTTC. Translated, it gives CASSSTAYEQYF.

The chain has TRBV2 and TRBJ2-4, with 9 bases aligning to TRBD2. Germline CDR1 SNHLY, CDR2 FYNNEI. V lost 7 bases to trimming and J lost 9 bases; unmatched junction nucleotides: 13. This CDR3 contains 15 residues. The CDR3 sequence: CASIPASGAPGIQYF. The CDR3 DNA is TGTGCCAGCATTCCGGCTAGCGGGGCCCCGGGCATTCAGTACTTC.

The rearrangement links TRBV5-4 to TRBJ2-5, with 8 nucleotides matching TRBD2. Germline CDR1 is SGHNT and CDR2 is YYREEE (reference sequence). Losses at the gene ends were 0 bases for V and 2 bases for J; bases not matched to a gene: 6. There are 16 residues in the CDR3. The CDR3 nucleotides are TGTGCCAGCAGCTTGGGGGTCAGCGGGGGTCAAGAGACCCAGTACTTC. Translating it yields CASSLGVSGGQETQYF.

The chain couples TRBV11-2 to TRBJ2-3; 9 bases fit TRBD2. The trim removed 2 bases at V and 2 bases at J, leaving 11 bases unmatched. CDR3 length: 18 amino acids. The germline V gene encodes CDR1 SGHAT and CDR2 FQNNGV. CDR3: CASSLRKREVPVTDTQYF. The DNA of the CDR3 is TGTGCCAGCAGCTTACGCAAGCGGGAGGTTCCCGTCACAGATACGCAGTATTTT. The whole variable domain, remainder taken from reference TRBV11-2 and TRBJ2-3, is EAGVAQSPRYKIIEKRQSVAFWCNPISGHATLYWYQQILGQGPKLLIQFQNNGVVDDSQLPKDRFSAERLKGVDSTLKIQPAKLEDSAVYLCASSLRKREVPVTDTQYFGPGTRLTVL.

V usage is TRBV24-1 and J usage is TRBJ2-3, with 7 positions matching TRBD1. Unmatched junction bases numbered 8, after V lost 12 bases and J lost 0 bases. Germline CDR1 KGHDR, CDR2 SFDVKD. The CDR3 extends over 14 amino acids. This CDR3 reads CAVRGGTSTDTQYF. CDR3 DNA sequence: TGTGCCGTACGAGGGGGCACTAGCACAGATACGCAGTATTTT.

This chain joins TRBV28 and TRBJ2-1, with 13 bases matching TRBD2. The germline CDR1 and CDR2 sequences are MDHEN and SYDVKM. With 5 bases clipped from V and 8 bases from J, the junction kept 9 bases outside the gene matches. This CDR3 has 16 amino acids. The CDR3 spells CASSMGGLAGSYEQFF. The CDR3 DNA is TGTGCCAGCAGTATGGGGGGACTAGCGGGATCCTATGAGCAGTTCTTC.

V gene TRBV7-9 combines with J gene TRBJ2-1, with TRBD2 identical over 8 bases. Germline V gives CDR1 SEHNR, CDR2 FQNEAQ (reference sequence). V shed 0 bases, J shed 4 bases, and the junction held 2 bases outside the gene matches. The CDR3 consists of 15 residues. CDR3 loop: CASSLASGDYNEQFF. The CDR3 nucleotides are TGTGCCAGCAGCTTAGCTAGCGGGGATTACAATGAGCAGTTCTTC.

The J gene is TRBJ2-5, the V gene TRBV7-9, with 7 bases fitting TRBD2. The germline gives CDR1 SEHNR, CDR2 FQNEAQ (reference sequence). The CDR3 loop spans 16 amino acids. Trimming removed 1 base from V and 1 base from J; junction bases left unmatched: 6. CDR3 DNA: TGTGCCAGCAGCTTAGTATCCGGGGGGTTCCAAGAGACCCAGTACTTC. As protein: CASSLVSGGFQETQYF.